A selection of T cell receptor beta chains follows, all from one sample in a study of cytomegalovirus exposure and HLA in healthy donors. The repertoire was sequenced with immunoSEQ multiplex PCR; TCRdb's copy has only in-frame clones and lacks some. There are roughly 98,000 clones in the sample; roughly 70% occur only once, and over 2% lies in the top ten. Sequenced material: PBMCs. Receptor source: a man aged 50 to 59 in good health and CMV-seronegative. The CDR3 runs from the conserved cysteine through the conserved F or W. The order of the fields is CDR3 DNA, CDR3 protein, clone size, D gene, J gene, V gene. The D gene is left open where the match is weak. Clone size is given for some rows only: seen once, a few or many times, or a class if the clone is expanded.

TGTGCCAGCACCCGAGGGGGGGCAGGGGAGGTCGAGCAGTACTTC,CASTRGGAGEVEQYF,few,.,TRBJ2-7,TRBV6-5
TGCGCCAGCAGCTTCTCCGGTAGCCCTTACGAGCAGTACTTC,CASSFSGSPYEQYF,.,.,TRBJ2-7,TRBV5-1
TGTGCCAGCAGCTTAGATTTGGCTTCAAGCTCCTACGAGCAGTACTTC,CASSLDLASSSYEQYF,.,.,TRBJ2-7,TRBV11-2
TGTGCCACCAGCAAAGAGATCGGTGGGGGGAAGAGAAACACCATATATTTT,CATSKEIGGGKRNTIYF,.,.,TRBJ1-3,TRBV15
TGTGCCAGCTCACCGGGGACAGGAGGCAATCAGCCCCAGCATTTT,CASSPGTGGNQPQHF,.,TRBD1,TRBJ1-5,TRBV18
TGTGCCAGCAGTTACGGGACATCAAACTACGAGCAGTACTTC,CASSYGTSNYEQYF,.,.,TRBJ2-7,TRBV6-6
TGTGCCAGTACCCTGATCGGGACAACTAATGAAAAACTGTTTTTT,CASTLIGTTNEKLFF,.,.,TRBJ1-4,TRBV19
TGTGCCAGCAGCTCTAGACAGAGAATTAACTATGGCTACACCTTC,CASSSRQRINYGYTF,.,.,TRBJ1-2,TRBV7-2
TGCGCCAGCAGCTTGGGATCCGGGTTCCCGGGGAATGAGCAGTTCTTC,CASSLGSGFPGNEQFF,.,.,TRBJ2-1,TRBV5-1
TGTGCCAGCAGTGGACGGACAGGGGCGCTGAATCAGCCCCAGCATTTT,CASSGRTGALNQPQHF,few,TRBD1,TRBJ1-5,TRBV6-1
TGTGCCAGCTCACCGGGACAGGGGGGTTACAATGAGCAGTTCTTC,CASSPGQGGYNEQFF,.,TRBD1,TRBJ2-1,TRBV18
TGTGCCAGCAGTGTGGGGAGCTCCTACAATGAGCAGTTCTTC,CASSVGSSYNEQFF,.,.,TRBJ2-1,TRBV27
TGTGCCAGCAGCGTGGGGGGGGCCGGCACTGAAGCTTTCTTT,CASSVGGAGTEAFF,.,.,TRBJ1-1,TRBV9
TGTGCCAGCAGCTTTCCAGCGGGACGCACTGGGGCCAACGTCCTGACTTTC,CASSFPAGRTGANVLTF,.,TRBD2,TRBJ2-6,TRBV7-2
TGTGCCAGCAGCCCCCGGGTGGCGGGGGGCGTTTTTAGCTCCTACGAGCAGTACTTC,CASSPRVAGGVFSSYEQYF,once,TRBD2,TRBJ2-7,TRBV9
TGTGCCAGCTCACCGGGGGCCGTCACCGGGGAGCTGTTTTTT,CASSPGAVTGELFF,.,.,TRBJ2-2,TRBV18
TGCGCCAGCAACCCGGACAGGGAGGGCCACTATGGCTACACCTTC,CASNPDREGHYGYTF,.,TRBD1,TRBJ1-2,TRBV23-1
TGTGCCAGCAGTGAATTGGCAGGGGACCAAGAGACCCAGTACTTC,CASSELAGDQETQYF,.,.,TRBJ2-5,TRBV25-1
TGTGCCAGCAGCTTGGATTACAGAAGGAACACTGAAGCTTTCTTT,CASSLDYRRNTEAFF,.,.,TRBJ1-1,TRBV5-8
TGTGCCAGCAGCGAGGGGGGGGACACTGAAGCTTTCTTT,CASSEGGDTEAFF,.,.,TRBJ1-1,TRBV9
TGTGCCAGCAGCTTAGGTCTGGGACTAAACTCCTACGAGCAGTACTTC,CASSLGLGLNSYEQYF,.,TRBD2,TRBJ2-7,TRBV7-6
TGTGCCAGCGGGTTAGCGGGGCATGAGCAGTTCTTC,CASGLAGHEQFF,.,TRBD2,TRBJ2-1,TRBV27
TGTGCCAGCTCAAATAGCGGGTCCCGCGCCTACGAGCAGTACTTC,CASSNSGSRAYEQYF,few,TRBD2,TRBJ2-7,TRBV18